The 11 T cell receptor beta chains in this list originate from one sample, sequenced in a study of T cell responses to AZD1222 COVID-19 vaccine. The method was immunoSEQ multiplex PCR; TCRdb's version includes in-frame clones alone and lacks a portion of them. The sample carries tens of thousands of clones, around nine tenths recorded once. The sequencing here drew on peripheral blood, taken on day 0 of AZD1222 vaccination. The receptors originated from an adult in good health.

V is TRBV28 and J is TRBJ2-2, with 8 bases that match TRBD1. Germline CDR1 is MDHEN and CDR2 is SYDVKM. The trim removed 8 bases at V and 4 bases at J, leaving 6 bases unmatched. CDR3 length equals 14 residues. CDR3: CASLTGGSTGELFF. As DNA, the CDR3 is TGTGCCAGCCTTACAGGGGGGAGCACCGGGGAGCTGTTTTTT.

The J gene is TRBJ1-1, the V gene TRBV7-9; maybe TRBD1 (5 bases). V lost 6 bases to trimming and J lost 4 bases, with 15 bases between them. CDR3 size: 14 residues. Germline-derived CDR1 and CDR2 are SEHNR and FQNEAQ (reference sequence). The chain's CDR3 is CASSPGQGGTEAFF. The DNA of the CDR3 is TGTGCCAGCAGTCCCGGGCAGGGCGGCACTGAAGCTTTCTTT. The variable domain in full, with the rest retrieved from reference TRBV7-9 and TRBJ1-1, is DTGVSQNPRHKITKRGQNVTFRCDPISEHNRLYWYRQTLGQGPEFLTYFQNEAQLEKSRLLSDRFSAERPKGSFSTLEIQRTEQGDSAMYLCASSPGQGGTEAFFGQGTRLTVV.

This clone has only one observation. V is TRBV20-1 and J is TRBJ2-4; TRBD2 matches 7 bases. From germline, CDR1 is DFQATT and CDR2 SNEGSKA (reference sequence). This CDR3 comprises 13 residues. V lost 3 bases and J lost 3; bases outside the gene matches: 2. CDR3 in amino acids: CSASPSGKNIQYF. The DNA for the CDR3 is TGCAGTGCTAGTCCTAGCGGCAAAAACATTCAGTACTTC.

The chain combines TRBV15 with TRBJ1-1; D is undetermined. V gave up 0 bases and J gave up 0 bases, with 5 bases separating them. The CDR3 is 14 residues long. Looked up from germline, CDR1 is LNHNV and CDR2 is YYDKDF (reference sequence). CDR3 coding DNA: TGTGCCACCAGCAGAGAGGGCCTGAACACTGAAGCTTTCTTT. Protein product: CATSREGLNTEAFF.

This clone was counted a single time. V usage is TRBV3-1 (or the pseudogene TRBV3-2) and J usage is TRBJ2-6; D ambiguous. Trimming removed 1 base from V and 2 bases from J, with 6 bases in between. The CDR3 sequence is 15 residues long. Germline CDR1 and CDR2: LGHDT and YNNKEL (reference sequence). The CDR3 DNA follows: TGTGCCAGCAGCCAAGGTAGAGCTGGGGCCAACGTCCTGACTTTC. Translation gives CASSQGRAGANVLTF.

This chain links TRBV4-1 with TRBJ1-2, with D perhaps matching TRBD1 (6 bases). The length of the CDR3 is 15 residues. Germline CDR1 reads MGHRA; CDR2 reads YSYEKL. V shed 7 bases and J shed 3 bases, with 18 bases lying between them. CDR3 sequence reads: CASKLTGKGHYGYTF. The CDR3 nucleotides are TGCGCCAGCAAACTAACAGGGAAGGGGCACTATGGCTACACCTTC.

A few counts support this clone. The chain recombines TRBV9 with TRBJ2-7; TRBD2 is a possible D gene (5 bases). The CDR3 is 12 residues long. Germline V gives CDR1 SGDLS, CDR2 YYNGEE. Trimming cost V 4 bases and J 6 bases, with 11 bases left between them. CDR3: CASSRTRGEQYF. The CDR3 bases are TGTGCCAGCAGCAGGACTCGAGGCGAGCAGTACTTC.

This chain links TRBV28 with TRBJ1-2, with 9 nucleotides matching TRBD1. Germline CDR1 and CDR2: MDHEN and SYDVKM. V was pared by 6 bases and J by 8 bases, with 7 bases of the junction left unmatched. The CDR3 is 13 amino acids. CDR3 protein: CASRQGALRGYTF. The CDR3 coding sequence is TGTGCCAGCAGACAGGGGGCGCTTCGCGGCTACACCTTC.

The chain recombines TRBV6-5 with TRBJ1-4; TRBD1 aligns across 8 bases. Trimming removed 5 bases from V and 7 bases from J; junction bases left unmatched: 3. Germline V lookup: CDR1 MNHEY, CDR2 SVGAGI. CDR3 length: 13 residues. The CDR3 loop reads CASSIGQGEKLFF. DNA of the CDR3: TGTGCCAGCAGTATTGGACAGGGTGAAAAACTGTTTTTT.

The chain recombines TRBV28 with TRBJ1-2; the match to TRBD1 covers 9 bases. Trimming removed 6 bases from V and 1 base from J; junction bases left unmatched: 9. This CDR3 has 16 residues. The germline gives CDR1 MDHEN, CDR2 SYDVKM. CDR3 loop: CASRVPGQGDNYGYTF. The DNA for the CDR3 is TGTGCCAGCAGGGTCCCGGGACAGGGTGATAACTATGGCTACACCTTC.

The chain is built from TRBV6-2 or TRBV6-3 and TRBJ2-7; 8 bases fit TRBD1. Germline trimming cut 5 bases from V and 3 bases from J; bases unmatched to any gene: 6. CDR3 size: 14 residues. Germline assignment: CDR1 MNHEY and CDR2 SVGEGT. Here the CDR3 DNA reads TGTGCCAGCAGTACCCCAGGGGGCGTCTACGAGCAGTACTTC. Amino acid sequence: CASSTPGGVYEQYF.